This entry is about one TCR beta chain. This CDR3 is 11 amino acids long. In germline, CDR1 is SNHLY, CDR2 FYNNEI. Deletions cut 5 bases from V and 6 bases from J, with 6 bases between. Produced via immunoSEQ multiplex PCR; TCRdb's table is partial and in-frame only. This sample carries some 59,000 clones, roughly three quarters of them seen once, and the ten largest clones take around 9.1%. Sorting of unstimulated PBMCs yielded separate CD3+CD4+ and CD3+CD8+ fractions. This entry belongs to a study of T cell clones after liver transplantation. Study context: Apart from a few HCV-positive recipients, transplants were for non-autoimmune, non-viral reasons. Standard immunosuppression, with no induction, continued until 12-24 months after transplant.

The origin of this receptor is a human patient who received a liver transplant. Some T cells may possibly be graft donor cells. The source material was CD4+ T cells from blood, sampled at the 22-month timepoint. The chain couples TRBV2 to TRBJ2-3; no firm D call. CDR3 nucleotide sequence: TGTGCCAGCAGTATTGCCGATACGCAGTATTTT. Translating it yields CASSIADTQYF.